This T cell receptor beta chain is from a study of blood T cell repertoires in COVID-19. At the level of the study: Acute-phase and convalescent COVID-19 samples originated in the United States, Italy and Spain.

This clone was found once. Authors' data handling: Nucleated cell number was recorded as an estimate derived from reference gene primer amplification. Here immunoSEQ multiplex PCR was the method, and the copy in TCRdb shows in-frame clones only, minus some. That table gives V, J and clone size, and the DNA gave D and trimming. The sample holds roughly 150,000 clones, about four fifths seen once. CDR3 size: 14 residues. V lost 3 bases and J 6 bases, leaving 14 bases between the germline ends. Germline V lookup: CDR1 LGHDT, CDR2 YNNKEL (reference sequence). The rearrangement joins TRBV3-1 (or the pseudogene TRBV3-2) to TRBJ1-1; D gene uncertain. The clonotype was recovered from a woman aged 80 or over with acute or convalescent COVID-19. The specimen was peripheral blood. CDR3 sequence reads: CASSQRYVAPEAFF. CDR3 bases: TGTGCCAGCAGCCAGAGATACGTTGCCCCTGAAGCTTTCTTT.